The 29 T cell receptor beta chains below come from one sample, sequenced in a study of T cells in Graves' hyperthyroidism and ophthalmopathy. TCR beta CDR3 regions were amplified from RNA transcripts. HTBI primers were used for first-round RT-PCR of the TCR CDR3. TCRdb redid the calling of the multiplex PCR reads with MiXCR, one entry per CDR3 protein. In the table there are some 300,000 distinct CDR3 sequences, 15% to 20% of which are singletons. The sample consisted of blood. These receptors were collected from a man aged 50 to 59 with Graves' ophthalmopathy.

This clonotype was seen only a few times. The J gene is TRBJ1-5, the V gene TRBV19, with 7 bases identical to TRBD1. Unmatched junction bases numbered 10, after V lost 7 bases and J lost 7 bases. Per the germline V gene, CDR1 is LNHDA and CDR2 is SQIVND (reference sequence). The CDR3 runs to 14 residues. The CDR3 DNA is TGTGCCAGTAAAGAACAGGGGACGGGCCAGCCCCAGCATTTT. This translates into CASKEQGTGQPQHF.

This clonotype was found many times. The V and J genes are TRBV28 and TRBJ1-2; D not certain. CDR1 is MDHEN, CDR2 SYDVKM, per germline. The CDR3 runs to 12 residues. The germline V and J ends were trimmed by 0 bases and 6 bases, with 5 bases remaining between them. The CDR3: CASSLWQDGYTF. Written as DNA, the CDR3 is TGTGCCAGCAGTTTATGGCAGGATGGCTACACCTTC.

The rearrangement uses TRBV12-3 or TRBV12-4 and TRBJ2-5; D is possibly TRBD1 (5 bases). The CDR3 runs to 18 residues. V was clipped by 5 bases and J by 2 bases, with 24 bases between them. The CDR3 coding sequence is TGTGCCAGCAGTCCCCCACGCACAGGAGAAGAACTACAAGAGACCCAGTACTTC. The encoded protein is CASSPPRTGEELQETQYF.

In its sample, this clonotype was seen many times. This sequence joins TRBV6-5 and TRBJ1-3; D remains ambiguous. CDR1 is MNHEY and CDR2 is SVGAGI in the germline V gene. V was pared by 0 bases and J by 0 bases, with 9 bases between. This CDR3 comprises 16 residues. In nucleotides, the CDR3 is TGTGCCAGCAGTTACTCCAGTCTTTCCTCTGGAAACACCATATATTTT. Protein product: CASSYSSLSSGNTIYF.

This clonotype was counted ten times or more. CDR3: CAWSVYRDEQYF. CDR3 bases: TGTGCCTGGAGTGTATACAGGGACGAGCAGTACTTC. The rearrangement uses TRBV30 and TRBJ2-7; a possible D gene is TRBD1 (6 bases). Germline assignment: CDR1 GTSNPN and CDR2 SVGIG (reference sequence). The CDR3 length is 12 residues. V was pared by 0 bases and J by 5 bases, with 8 bases between.

This clonotype occurred many times. The chain recombines TRBV6-1 with TRBJ2-7, with TRBD2 matching 8 bases. Germline V CDR1 and CDR2: MNHNS, SASEGT. The CDR3 totals 16 residues. Trimming at V came to 5 bases and at J to 6 bases, leaving 15 bases not matched to a gene. The CDR3 loop reads CASSFKTRGTSGEQYF. The DNA for the CDR3 is TGTGCCAGCAGTTTCAAGACGCGGGGGACTAGTGGCGAGCAGTACTTC.

V usage is TRBV28 and J usage is TRBJ2-6; either TRBD1 or TRBD2 may supply D (6 bases each). Per germline, CDR1 MDHEN and CDR2 SYDVKM. CDR3 length: 15 amino acids. V dropped 8 bases and J dropped 0 bases, with 11 bases sitting between them. Here the CDR3 reads CASGGQNSGANVLTF. In nucleotides, the CDR3 is TGTGCCAGCGGGGGGCAGAACTCTGGGGCCAACGTCCTGACTTTC.

This clonotype has a handful of counts. The chain is built from TRBV5-1 and TRBJ1-1, with D perhaps matching TRBD1 (5 bases). Deletions cut 4 bases from V and 6 bases from J, with 13 bases between. This CDR3 contains 13 residues. The germline CDR1 and CDR2 sequences are SGHRS and YFSETQ. The CDR3 protein is CASSDGGVAEAFF. For the CDR3, the DNA is TGCGCCAGCAGCGACGGGGGGGTCGCTGAAGCTTTCTTT.

This clonotype showed up just once. The junction does not match germline at one end; this may be a read error. This chain uses TRBV28 with TRBJ1-3; D remains ambiguous. There are 14 residues in the CDR3. Per the germline V gene, CDR1 is MDHEN and CDR2 is SYDVKM. In DNA form, the CDR3 reads TGTACCAGCTGGAAGGCGTCAACTGGAAACACCATATATTTT. It codes for CTSWKASTGNTIYF. The complete variable domain, with remaining parts taken from reference TRBV28 and TRBJ1-3, reads DVKVTQSSRYLVKRTGEKVFLECVQDMDHENMFWYRQDPGLGLRLIYFSYDVKMKEKGDIPEGYSVSREKKERFSLILESASTNQTSMYLCTSWKASTGNTIYFGEGSWLTVV.

This clonotype was counted many times. The V gene is TRBV20-1, the J gene TRBJ2-7; maybe TRBD1 (5 bases). The CDR3 runs to 15 residues. V dropped 6 bases and J dropped 3 bases, with 21 bases sitting between them. Germline V lookup: CDR1 DFQATT, CDR2 SNEGSKA (reference sequence). This CDR3 reads CSAIPTLDTYYEQYF. The CDR3 DNA follows: TGCAGTGCCATTCCTACTTTGGACACGTACTACGAGCAGTACTTC.

This clonotype was seen at least ten times. CDR3 nucleotide sequence: TGCGCCAGCAGCTCCTTAGGGAGCTTAAACACTGAAGCTTTCTTT. This sequence encodes CASSSLGSLNTEAFF. This chain joins TRBV5-1 and TRBJ1-1; D gene ambiguous. Per the germline V gene, CDR1 is SGHRS and CDR2 is YFSETQ. Trimming took off 3 bases at V and 2 bases at J, with 14 bases between the two ends. The CDR3 loop spans 15 amino acids. Supplemented by reference TRBV5-1 and TRBJ1-1, the full variable domain reads KAGVTQTPRYLIKTRGQQVTLSCSPISGHRSVSWYQQTPGQGLQFLFEYFSETQRNKGNFPGRFSGRQFSNSRSEMNVSTLELGDSALYLCASSSLGSLNTEAFFGQGTRLTVV.

The chain joins TRBV24-1 to TRBJ2-6; 7 bases are a match to TRBD1. The germline CDR1 and CDR2 sequences are KGHDR and SFDVKD. The J segment lost 2 bases and the V segment lost 4 bases, leaving 4 bases of the junction unmatched. This CDR3 region has 16 residues. CDR3 loop: CATSDHRGPGANVLTF. CDR3 DNA sequence: TGTGCCACCAGTGACCACAGGGGTCCTGGGGCCAACGTCCTGACTTTC.

This clonotype has at least ten counts. This chain connects TRBV20-1 to TRBJ2-7, with TRBD2 matching over 8 bases. J lost 0 bases, V lost 3 bases, and 16 bases had no gene match. CDR1 DFQATT and CDR2 SNEGSKA come from the germline V gene (reference sequence). The CDR3 extends over 18 amino acids. Here the CDR3 DNA reads TGCAGTGCTAGGAGAGCGGGGGCGATTTACCTGACCTCCTACGAGCAGTACTTC. It is translated as CSARRAGAIYLTSYEQYF.

This clonotype came up a few times. This chain connects TRBV27 to TRBJ2-5; weak D call: TRBD2 (6 bases). The CDR3 extends over 15 amino acids. The V end lost 3 bases, the J end lost 5 bases, and 16 bases lay between the germline ends. Germline V lookup: CDR1 MNHEY, CDR2 SMNVEV (reference sequence). The CDR3 DNA sequence: TGTGCCAGCAGTTTGGAGGGGATAGAGTCGGAGACCCAGTACTTC. Translation gives CASSLEGIESETQYF.

The chain carries TRBV6-5 and TRBJ1-4; D remains unclear. Trimming took off 4 bases at V and 0 bases at J, with 6 bases between the two ends. This CDR3 contains 14 residues. Germline V gives CDR1 MNHEY, CDR2 SVGAGI. The DNA of the CDR3 is TGTGCCAGCAGTTCCTGGGCAACTAATGAAAAACTGTTTTTT. Translating it yields CASSSWATNEKLFF.

This clonotype was seen ten or more times. This CDR3 is CASSSGPHYEQYF. CDR3 nucleotides: TGTGCCAGCAGCTCCGGGCCCCACTACGAGCAGTACTTC. The V call is TRBV5-5, the J call TRBJ2-7, with D unclear. Germline V gene sequence: CDR1 SGHKS, CDR2 YYEKEE (reference sequence). Trimming pared 3 bases from V and 3 bases from J, leaving 10 bases between. The length of the CDR3 is 13 residues.

This clonotype has ten or more counts. V is TRBV5-1 and J is TRBJ2-7; D uncertain. The germline gives CDR1 SGHRS, CDR2 YFSETQ. The CDR3 has 12 residues. V was cut by 2 bases and J by 6 bases, with 9 bases left in between. Written as DNA, the CDR3 is TGCGCCAGCAGCTTTTCCTCGGGCGAGCAGTACTTC. This encodes CASSFSSGEQYF.

Many counts were recorded for this clonotype. The chain combines TRBV7-8 with TRBJ2-3, with 8 bases fitting TRBD2. The germline V gene has CDR1 SGHVS and CDR2 FQNEAQ. The junction had 9 bases not matched to a gene; V was cut back by 5 bases and J by 2 bases. The CDR3 spans 16 residues. The CDR3 DNA is TGTGCCAGCAGCGCGGGACTAGGGTATTACACAGATACGCAGTATTTT. This translates into CASSAGLGYYTDTQYF.

This clonotype was seen repeatedly, ten times or more. The rearrangement uses TRBV5-1 and TRBJ2-1, with TRBD1 identical over 8 bases. Germline lookup yields CDR1 SGHRS and CDR2 YFSETQ. Unmatched junction bases numbered 3, after V lost 4 bases and J lost 0 bases. The CDR3 covers 15 residues. This chain's CDR3 is CASSRTGSSYNEQFF. The CDR3 coding sequence is TGCGCCAGCAGCCGGACAGGGAGCTCCTACAATGAGCAGTTCTTC. Full variable domain (missing parts from reference TRBV5-1 and TRBJ2-1): KAGVTQTPRYLIKTRGQQVTLSCSPISGHRSVSWYQQTPGQGLQFLFEYFSETQRNKGNFPGRFSGRQFSNSRSEMNVSTLELGDSALYLCASSRTGSSYNEQFFGPGTRLTVL.

The sample holds many counts of this clonotype. The CDR3 region has the DNA TGCAGTGCTAGAGAGGGGACGGGGAAGATCGAGCAGTACTTC. Translation: CSAREGTGKIEQYF. The chain employs TRBV20-1 and TRBJ2-7; D is possibly TRBD1 or TRBD2 (5 bases each). Germline V lookup: CDR1 DFQATT, CDR2 SNEGSKA (reference sequence). This CDR3 region has 14 residues. The germline V and J ends were trimmed by 0 bases and 6 bases, with 15 bases remaining between them.

The chain joins TRBV15 to TRBJ2-1, with a possible D match to TRBD1 (6 bases). The CDR3 loop spans 14 amino acids. With 1 base removed from V and 7 bases from J, the gap between germline ends came to 11 bases. CDR1 is LNHNV and CDR2 is YYDKDF in the germline V gene (reference sequence). As DNA, the CDR3 is TGTGCCACCAGCAGAGTAGCAAGGGGGAATGAGCAGTTCTTC. It encodes CATSRVARGNEQFF.

This clonotype was seen more than once but under ten times. This rearrangement joins TRBV5-1 to TRBJ1-2; a possible D gene is TRBD1 (6 bases). The germline V gene has CDR1 SGHRS and CDR2 YFSETQ. The V end was cut by 0 bases, the J end by 5 bases, with 14 bases between. This CDR3 spans 15 amino acids. The CDR3 spells CASSLASGTIYGYTF. CDR3 sequence (DNA): TGCGCCAGCAGCTTGGCGAGCGGGACAATATATGGCTACACCTTC.

This clonotype was picked up a small number of times. The V gene is TRBV11-2, the J gene TRBJ1-3; D remains ambiguous. V lost 6 bases, J lost 4 bases, and 16 bases lay in between. Germline lookup yields CDR1 SGHAT and CDR2 FQNNGV. The CDR3 has 15 amino acids. The CDR3 loop reads CASRIRSGYGNTIYF. The CDR3 region has the DNA TGTGCCAGCAGGATTAGGTCGGGATACGGAAACACCATATATTTT.

This clonotype occurred many times. The V and J genes are TRBV7-3 and TRBJ2-1; perhaps TRBD2 as D (6 bases). Trimming stripped 5 bases from V and 0 bases from J, with 11 bases between. Germline V gene lookup returns CDR1 SGHTA and CDR2 FQGTGA. The CDR3 has 15 residues. The CDR3 bases are TGTGCCAGCAGCGCCTCCGGGAGCTCCTACAATGAGCAGTTCTTC. Encoded protein: CASSASGSSYNEQFF.

The rearrangement joins TRBV12-3 or TRBV12-4 to TRBJ1-1; weak D call: TRBD1 (5 bases). V gave up 4 bases and J gave up 3 bases, with 9 bases separating them. The CDR3 has 13 amino acids. The CDR3 loop is CASSSQGYTEAFF. CDR3 nucleotide sequence: TGTGCCAGCAGTTCCCAGGGTTACACTGAAGCTTTCTTT.

The rearrangement uses TRBV2 and TRBJ1-4; TRBD1 is a possible D gene (5 bases). The V gene lost 4 bases and the J gene lost 0 bases, with 6 bases spanning the gap. Germline CDR1 and CDR2: SNHLY and FYNNEI. CDR3 length: 14 residues. The CDR3 sequence: CASSVGPTNEKLFF. The CDR3 bases are TGTGCCAGCAGTGTGGGGCCAACTAATGAAAAACTGTTTTTT.

The rearrangement links TRBV27 to TRBJ2-2; 7 bases map to TRBD2. V lost 4 bases to trimming and J lost 8 bases; unmatched junction nucleotides: 10. Germline V gives CDR1 MNHEY, CDR2 SMNVEV (reference sequence). This CDR3 is 15 amino acids long. The CDR3 region is CASSWGGIPRGELFF. The CDR3 DNA follows: TGTGCCAGCAGTTGGGGGGGGATACCTCGGGGGGAGCTGTTTTTT.

This clonotype has only a few counts. This chain uses TRBV28 with TRBJ2-3, with 7 positions matching TRBD2. Per germline, CDR1 MDHEN and CDR2 SYDVKM. V was pared by 3 bases and J by 3 bases, with 9 bases of the junction left unmatched. CDR3 length: 16 amino acids. DNA for the CDR3: TGTGCCAGCAGTTTCCCGACTAGCCTGAATACAGATACGCAGTATTTT. Residues: CASSFPTSLNTDTQYF.

Comment on this clonotype: One end of the junction does not line up with germline, which may come from a read error. This chain connects TRBV29-1 to TRBJ2-2; D possibly corresponds to TRBD1 (7 bases). Germline V gene data show CDR1 as SQVTM and CDR2 as ANQGSEA. The CDR3 length is 14 residues. The CDR3 coding sequence is TGCAGCGTTGGACAGGGACTGAACGCCGGGGAGCTGTTTTTT. Encoded protein: CSVGQGLNAGELFF.